The clone carrying this TCR beta chain appeared a few times. The antigen is not known. CDR1 and CDR2 from the germline V gene are PRHDT and FYEKMQ (reference sequence). This CDR3 is 16 amino acids long. J gave up 2 bases and V 3 bases, and 7 bases lay outside the gene matches. The data originate from a study of shared clonotypes between healthy human individuals. CD45RO-negative, CCR7-selected cells formed the naive CD8 fraction, which excluded terminally differentiated effector memory CD45RA+ cells. Clones were read by immunoSEQ multiplex PCR, and TCRdb kept only the in-frame ones, dropping some. The sample comprises fewer than 700,000 clones, roughly 95% of which are singletons, and approximately 0.11% rests with the top ten. Study-level findings and limits: About 5% was the fraction of naive CD4 clonotypes found shared across a few donors.

The V gene is TRBV13, the J gene TRBJ2-7; 10 bases match TRBD1. The sequenced material came from naive CD8+ T cells sorted from blood. The origin of this receptor is a woman in her thirties in good health. This CDR3 is CASSFFRDRGTYEQYF. The DNA of the CDR3 is TGTGCCAGCAGCTTCTTCCGGGACAGGGGCACCTACGAGCAGTACTTC. The full variable domain, completed using reference TRBV13 and TRBJ2-7, is AAGVIQSPRHLIKEKRETATLKCYPIPRHDTVYWYQQGPGQDPQFLISFYEKMQSDKGSIPDRFSAQQFSDYHSELNMSSLELGDSALYFCASSFFRDRGTYEQYFGPGTRLTVT.